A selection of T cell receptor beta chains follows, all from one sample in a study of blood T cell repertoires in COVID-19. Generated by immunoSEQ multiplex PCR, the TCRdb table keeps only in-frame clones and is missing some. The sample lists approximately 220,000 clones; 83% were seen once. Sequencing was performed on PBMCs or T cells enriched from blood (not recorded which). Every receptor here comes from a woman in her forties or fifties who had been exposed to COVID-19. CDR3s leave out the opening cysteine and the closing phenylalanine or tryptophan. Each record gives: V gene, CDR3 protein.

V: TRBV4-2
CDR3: ASSQDLGTQGEYGYT

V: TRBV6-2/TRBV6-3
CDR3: ASSETYSNQPQH

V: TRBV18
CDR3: ASSPTRNQPQH

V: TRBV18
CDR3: ASSPRTPEGNSPLH

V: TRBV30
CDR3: AWSRQAHQPQH

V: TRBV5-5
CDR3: ASSRDRGRNNEKLF

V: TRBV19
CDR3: ASSIPAGNYGYT

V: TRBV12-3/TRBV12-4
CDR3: ASSLTANTEAF

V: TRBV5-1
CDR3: ASSFADYGYT

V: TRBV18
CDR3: ASSLGQGRTEAF

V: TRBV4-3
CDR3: ASSQGLNSGNTIY

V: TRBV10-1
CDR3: ASSESSGLGPRYRAREAF

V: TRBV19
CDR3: ATARTGAVNTEAF

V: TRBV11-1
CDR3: ASSLVDRGHTEAF

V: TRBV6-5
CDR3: AVRPRGPLSGELF

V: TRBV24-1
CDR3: ATSDQVSGSTDTQY

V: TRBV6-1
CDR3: ASSEESSGGYGYT

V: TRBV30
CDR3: AWRGVNTEAF

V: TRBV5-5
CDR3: ASSRGLAGPDTQY

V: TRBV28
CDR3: ASSLWEGANYGYT

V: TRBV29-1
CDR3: SAVIGGTGTRGYT

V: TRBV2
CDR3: ASSDGGRGPTEAF

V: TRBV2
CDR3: ASSEVAGGGTDTQY

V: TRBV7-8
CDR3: ASSLALSYGYT

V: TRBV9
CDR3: ASSWGGSDQPQH

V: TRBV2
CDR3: ASSELGTGSGDEQY

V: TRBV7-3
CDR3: ASSLRVPLAYEQF

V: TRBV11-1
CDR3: ASSLRGLRNTEAF

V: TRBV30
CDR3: ASTKGVRGTEAF

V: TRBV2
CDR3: ASGAGLAGQETQY

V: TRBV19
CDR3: ASSSLREQETQY

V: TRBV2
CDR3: ASRETGPGDTQY

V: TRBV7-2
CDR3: ASSLGLLGGGATDTQY

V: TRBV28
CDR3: ASSQTRGLSYEQY

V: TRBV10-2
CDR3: ASSERGTKNIQY

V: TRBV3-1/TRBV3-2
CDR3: ASSPGSGGAPYTQY

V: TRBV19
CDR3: ASSPRTALPFDGYT

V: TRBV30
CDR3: AWSVLRGFTEAF

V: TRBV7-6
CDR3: ASSETGSNEKLF

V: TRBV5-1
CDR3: ASSLVRSSGANVLT

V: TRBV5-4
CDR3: ASSYPLGRGETDTQY

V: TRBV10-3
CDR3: AMALRQGSLSSYNEQF

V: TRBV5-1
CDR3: ASNRDGEETQY

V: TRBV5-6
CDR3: ASSLNRGQGNQPQH

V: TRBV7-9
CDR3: ASSLTGGNEKLF

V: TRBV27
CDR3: ASRQGYGYT

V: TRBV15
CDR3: ATSIKRGQGAGKAF

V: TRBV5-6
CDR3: ASSSQNYGYT

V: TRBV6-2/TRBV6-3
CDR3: ASSYYPGKTSGNTIY

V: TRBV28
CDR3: ATSRANYGYT

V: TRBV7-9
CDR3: ASSSRAGANVLT

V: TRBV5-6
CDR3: ASSLLNKEITEAF

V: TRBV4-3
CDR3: ASSQDTSGGTDTQY

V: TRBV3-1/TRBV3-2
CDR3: ASSQGRASGLVDQPQH

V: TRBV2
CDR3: ASSTQGALGKLF